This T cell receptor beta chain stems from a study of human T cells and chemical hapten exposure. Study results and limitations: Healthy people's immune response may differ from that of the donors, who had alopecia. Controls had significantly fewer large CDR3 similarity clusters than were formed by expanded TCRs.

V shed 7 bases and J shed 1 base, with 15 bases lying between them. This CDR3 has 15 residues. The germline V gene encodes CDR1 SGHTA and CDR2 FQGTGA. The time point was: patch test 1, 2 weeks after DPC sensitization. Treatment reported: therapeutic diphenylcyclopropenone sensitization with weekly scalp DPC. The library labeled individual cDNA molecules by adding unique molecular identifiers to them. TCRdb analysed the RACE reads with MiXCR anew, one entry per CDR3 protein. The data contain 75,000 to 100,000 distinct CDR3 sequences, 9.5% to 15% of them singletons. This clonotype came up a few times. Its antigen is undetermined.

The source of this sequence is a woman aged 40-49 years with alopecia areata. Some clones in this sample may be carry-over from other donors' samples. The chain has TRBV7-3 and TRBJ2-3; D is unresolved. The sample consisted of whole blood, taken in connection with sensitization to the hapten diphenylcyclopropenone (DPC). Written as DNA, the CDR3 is TGTGCCAGCACCTTCGGAGCTTCGGGCACAGATACGCAGTATTTT. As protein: CASTFGASGTDTQYF.